This T cell receptor (beta chain) emerged from a study of response to subunit inactivated influenza vaccine. Broader study findings: Authors suggested seasonal influenza vaccinations each recruit few new T cells.

Germline V lookup: CDR1 ENHRY, CDR2 SYGVKD. This CDR3 has 14 amino acids. In regard to this clonotype: Its antigen remains unidentified. The junction and the germline gene differ at one end; a read error may be behind it.

TCRdb reprocessed the RT-PCR reads with MiXCR, giving one entry per CDR3 protein. The sample lists hundreds of thousands of distinct CDR3 sequences; 15% to 19% were seen once. This sequence joins TRBV10-3 and TRBJ2-1; 9 bases line up with TRBD2. This sample comprised PBMCs from blood, obtained approximately 13 days after vaccination. The receptor was isolated from a man over 45 who received an inactivated influenza vaccine. The CDR3 region is CVISSAGGFNEQFF. Written as DNA, the CDR3 is TGTGTCATCAGTTCAGCGGGGGGATTCAATGAGCAGTTCTTC.